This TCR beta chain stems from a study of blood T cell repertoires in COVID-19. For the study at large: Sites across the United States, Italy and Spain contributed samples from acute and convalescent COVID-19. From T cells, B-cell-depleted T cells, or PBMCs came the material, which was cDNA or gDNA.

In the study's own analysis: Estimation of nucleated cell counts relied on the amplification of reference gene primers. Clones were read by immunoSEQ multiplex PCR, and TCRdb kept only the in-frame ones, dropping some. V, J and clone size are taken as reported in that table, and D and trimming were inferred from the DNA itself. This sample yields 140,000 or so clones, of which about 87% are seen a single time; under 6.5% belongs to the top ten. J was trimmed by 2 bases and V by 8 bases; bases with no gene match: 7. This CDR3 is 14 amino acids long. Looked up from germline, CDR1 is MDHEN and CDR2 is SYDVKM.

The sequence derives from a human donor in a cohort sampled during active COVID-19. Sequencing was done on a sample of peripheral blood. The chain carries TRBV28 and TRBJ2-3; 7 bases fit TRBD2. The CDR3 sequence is CASRPGGNTDTQYF. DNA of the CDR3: TGTGCCAGCCGACCGGGGGGAAACACAGATACGCAGTATTTT.